These 5 T cell receptor beta chains were all obtained from the same sample, sequenced in a study of T cells in localized non-small cell lung cancer. This table comes from immunoSEQ multiplex PCR, and its TCRdb copy is limited to in-frame clones, with some not included. The sample lists about 52,000 clones, approximately 86% occurring once. The sample in question was PBMCs, obtained before any cancer treatment. These receptors were taken from a female donor with stage II lung adenocarcinoma.

The chain has TRBV7-6 and TRBJ1-5; D is ambiguous. The germline V gene encodes CDR1 SGHVS and CDR2 FNYEAQ. The CDR3 is 14 amino acids. Trimming cost V 2 bases and J 3 bases, with 8 bases left between them. The CDR3 protein is CASSLSGDNQPQHF. Here the CDR3 DNA reads TGTGCCAGCAGCTTAAGCGGGGACAATCAGCCCCAGCATTTT. The full variable domain, completed using reference TRBV7-6 and TRBJ1-5, is GAGVSQSPRYKVTKRGQDVALRCDPISGHVSLYWYRQALGQGPEFLTYFNYEAQQDKSGLPNDRFSAERPEGSISTLTIQRTEQRDSAMYRCASSLSGDNQPQHFGDGTRLSIL.

V gene TRBV7-8 combines with J gene TRBJ2-3; D not resolved. V dropped 5 bases and J dropped 5 bases, with 14 bases sitting between them. The CDR3 is made up of 14 amino acids. The germline V gene has CDR1 SGHVS and CDR2 FQNEAQ. CDR3 in amino acids: CASSHGFARDTQYF. The DNA of the CDR3 is TGTGCCAGCAGCCACGGGTTCGCCAGAGATACGCAGTATTTT. The full variable domain, in which reference TRBV7-8 and TRBJ2-3 provide the parts outside the CDR3, is GAGVSQSPRYKVAKRGQDVALRCDPISGHVSLFWYQQALGQGPEFLTYFQNEAQLDKSGLPSDRFFAERPEGSVSTLKIQRTQQEDSAVYLCASSHGFARDTQYFGPGTRLTVL.

This clone turned up a few times. The J gene is TRBJ1-2, the V gene TRBV27, with TRBD1 as a possible D gene (5 bases). CDR3 length: 12 amino acids. Trimming removed 5 bases at V and 5 bases at J, with 9 bases between. CDR1 is MNHEY, CDR2 SMNVEV, per germline (reference sequence). The CDR3 nucleotides read TGTGCCAGCAGTCAAGACAGATATGGCTACACCTTC. Protein product: CASSQDRYGYTF.

The gene calls are TRBV5-1 and TRBJ1-2; the D gene is possibly TRBD1 (5 bases). The germline gives CDR1 SGHRS, CDR2 YFSETQ. Trimming left V 5 bases short and J 11 bases short, with 22 bases between. The CDR3 covers 14 residues. CDR3: CASSNPTEAGSYTF. The CDR3, as DNA: TGCGCCAGCAGTAACCCCACTGAGGCAGGGAGTTACACCTTC. The full variable domain, with the rest looked up from reference TRBV5-1 and TRBJ1-2, is KAGVTQTPRYLIKTRGQQVTLSCSPISGHRSVSWYQQTPGQGLQFLFEYFSETQRNKGNFPGRFSGRQFSNSRSEMNVSTLELGDSALYLCASSNPTEAGSYTFGSGTRLTVV.

This chain joins TRBV25-1 and TRBJ1-4, with a tentative D call TRBD1 (5 bases). With 8 bases removed from V and 2 bases from J, the gap between germline ends came to 9 bases. This CDR3 is built from 13 residues. The germline CDR1 and CDR2 sequences are MGHDK and SYGVNS. CDR3 DNA: TGTGCCAGCGGGGGGTTGACTAATGAAAAACTGTTTTTT. Translated: CASGGLTNEKLFF.